A selection of T cell receptor beta chains follows, all from one sample in a study of cytomegalovirus exposure and HLA in healthy donors. Assay: immunoSEQ multiplex PCR; the TCRdb copy retains only in-frame clones and omits some. The sample consists of 180,000 or so clones, roughly 85% of them appearing once. Sequencing was performed on PBMCs. The receptors were gathered from a young man in good health and CMV-seropositive. CDR3s include the opening cysteine and the closing phenylalanine or tryptophan. D genes are given only for firm matches. Some rows have no size entry. The others give once, few or many, or a class for an expanded clone.

>TRBV7-9|TRBJ2-1|once|-
CASSLRGATPDEGGNEQFF
TGTGCCAGCAGCTTGAGAGGGGCGACCCCCGATGAAGGGGGCAATGAGCAGTTCTTC
>TRBV7-7|TRBJ2-1|once|TRBD2
CASSPLAGAPSSHNEQFF
TGTGCCAGCAGCCCACTAGCGGGGGCCCCTTCCAGCCACAATGAGCAGTTCTTC
>TRBV27|TRBJ2-7|-|TRBD2
CASSRVAGGQSEQYF
TGTGCCAGCAGTAGGGTTGCGGGGGGGCAGAGCGAGCAGTACTTC
>TRBV18|TRBJ2-5|once|-
CASSLVGATQETQYF
TGTGCCAGCTCACTTGTGGGGGCCACCCAAGAGACCCAGTACTTC
>TRBV6-5|TRBJ2-7|once|-
CAIRLGSAYEQYF
TGTGCCATCCGGCTGGGGAGTGCTTACGAGCAGTACTTC
>TRBV7-2|TRBJ2-5|-|-
CASSPWASVGETQYF
TGTGCCAGCAGCCCCTGGGCTAGCGTCGGGGAGACCCAGTACTTC
>TRBV18|TRBJ1-1|-|-
CASSLKGDRQLSNTEAFF
TGTGCCAGCTCACTAAAGGGGGACCGACAGCTTTCGAACACTGAAGCTTTCTTT
>TRBV6-5|TRBJ2-3|few|-
CASSAGALTDTQYF
TGTGCCAGCAGTGCAGGGGCCCTCACAGATACGCAGTATTTT
>TRBV5-1|TRBJ2-7|-|TRBD1
CASSLNPDRGRGYEQYF
TGCGCCAGCAGCTTGAACCCCGACAGGGGGAGGGGGTACGAGCAGTACTTC
>TRBV30|TRBJ2-7|-|-
CAWSDIYEQYF
TGTGCCTGGAGCGACATCTACGAGCAGTACTTC
>TRBV27|TRBJ2-1|-|TRBD2
CASRLTSGVNNEQFF
TGTGCCAGCAGACTGACTAGCGGGGTTAACAATGAGCAGTTCTTC
>TRBV7-9|TRBJ1-4|-|-
CASSSQGGGEKLFF
TGTGCCAGCAGCTCGCAGGGTGGCGGTGAAAAACTGTTTTTT
>TRBV5-1|TRBJ2-1|-|-
CASSPSRAENYNEQFF
TGCGCCAGCTCCCCGTCGAGGGCGGAGAACTACAATGAGCAGTTCTTC
>TRBV10-3|TRBJ1-1|-|-
CAISNSGIETEAFF
TGTGCCATCAGTAACTCCGGGATCGAGACTGAAGCTTTCTTT
>TRBV4-3|TRBJ2-5|-|TRBD2
CASSPDTLAGGDMMSQYF
TGCGCCAGCAGCCCCGACACACTAGCGGGGGGGGACATGATGTCCCAGTACTTC
>TRBV5-1|TRBJ2-5|-|-
CASSSTGIQETQYF
TGCGCCAGCAGCTCCACAGGAATCCAAGAGACCCAGTACTTC
>TRBV6-1|TRBJ1-3|-|-
CASRGGVSSGNTIYF
TGTGCCAGCAGGGGAGGAGTTAGCTCTGGAAACACCATATATTTT
>TRBV15|TRBJ2-1|-|-
CATSTGEGRGIYEQFF
TGTGCCACCAGCACAGGGGAGGGAAGAGGAATATATGAGCAGTTCTTC
>TRBV6-5|TRBJ2-7|-|-
CASRTGWYEQYF
TGTGCCAGCAGAACAGGGTGGTACGAGCAGTACTTC
>TRBV6-5|TRBJ1-2|-|-
CASTNTGGAGYGYTF
TGTGCCAGCACCAACACTGGGGGCGCCGGCTATGGCTACACCTTC
>TRBV7-9|TRBJ2-1|-|TRBD1
CASSGTGTATDEQFF
TGTGCCAGCAGCGGTACCGGGACAGCTACGGATGAGCAGTTCTTC
>TRBV7-8|TRBJ1-4|few|TRBD1
CASSLTGVREKLFF
TGTGCCAGCAGCCTTACAGGGGTCCGGGAAAAACTGTTTTTT
>TRBV6-1|TRBJ2-7|few|-
CASSVPGAWEQYF
TGTGCCAGCAGTGTCCCAGGGGCTTGGGAGCAGTACTTC
>TRBV5-6|TRBJ2-3|-|TRBD2
CASSLEVAGGRDTQYF
TGTGCCAGCAGCTTGGAGGTAGCGGGGGGGCGAGATACGCAGTATTTT
>TRBV6-1|TRBJ2-6|-|-
CASNARGGANVLTF
TGTGCCAGCAATGCCCGGGGGGGGGCCAACGTCCTGACTTTC
>TRBV5-1|TRBJ2-2|-|TRBD2
CASSSYSSGLNTGELFF
TGCGCCAGCAGCTCCTACTCTAGCGGATTGAACACCGGGGAGCTGTTTTTT
>TRBV5-6|TRBJ2-7|-|TRBD1
CASSWRTGTYEQYF
TGTGCCAGCAGCTGGCGGACAGGTACCTACGAGCAGTACTTC
>TRBV2|TRBJ2-7|-|TRBD1
CASTHPPGQGKYEQYF
TGTGCCAGCACCCACCCCCCGGGACAGGGTAAATACGAGCAGTACTTC
>TRBV7-9|TRBJ1-1|-|-
CASSPGLGRGNTEAFF
TGTGCCAGCAGCCCTGGATTGGGCAGGGGCAACACTGAAGCTTTCTTT
>TRBV28|TRBJ1-2|-|-
CASSYQGWGYTF
TGTGCCAGCAGTTATCAGGGGTGGGGCTACACCTTC
>TRBV7-9|TRBJ2-5|-|-
CASSLGMGGQETQYF
TGTGCCAGCAGCTTAGGAATGGGGGGCCAAGAGACCCAGTACTTC
>TRBV5-4|TRBJ1-3|-|-
CASGRGGHSGNTIYF
TGTGCCAGCGGAAGGGGGGGCCACTCTGGAAACACCATATATTTT
>TRBV19|TRBJ1-4|once|TRBD1
CAISPGTGSEKLFF
TGTGCCATCTCCCCCGGGACAGGGAGTGAAAAACTGTTTTTT
>TRBV4-3|TRBJ2-7|-|-
CASSQDLGTYEQYF
TGCGCCAGCAGCCAAGACCTCGGGACCTACGAGCAGTACTTC
>TRBV7-6|TRBJ1-4|few|TRBD1
CASSRTGINEKLFF
TGTGCCAGCAGTCGGACAGGGATTAATGAAAAACTGTTTTTT
>TRBV7-9|TRBJ2-7|-|TRBD1
CASSSRTGDSYEQYF
TGTGCCAGCAGCTCTAGGACAGGGGATAGCTACGAGCAGTACTTC
>TRBV25-1|TRBJ2-1|-|TRBD1
CASSEGGTGLRFF
TGTGCCAGCAGTGAAGGTGGGACAGGTCTGAGGTTCTTC
>TRBV4-2|TRBJ2-5|-|TRBD2
CASSQGTSGRETQYF
TGTGCCAGCAGCCAAGGGACTAGCGGGCGCGAGACCCAGTACTTC
>TRBV15|TRBJ2-1|-|-
CATSRDRLGLAGSYNEQFF
TGTGCCACCAGCAGAGATCGACTTGGGTTGGCGGGGTCGTACAATGAGCAGTTCTTC
>TRBV7-9|TRBJ1-4|-|-
CASSFLGATNEKLFF
TGTGCCAGCAGCTTTCTTGGAGCAACTAATGAAAAACTGTTTTTT
>TRBV5-1|TRBJ2-5|-|-
CASSRNRVEETQYF
TGCGCCAGCAGCCGAAACCGTGTAGAAGAGACCCAGTACTTC
>TRBV11-2|TRBJ2-2|-|TRBD1
CASSLWGSGQGASGELFF
TGTGCCAGCAGCCTCTGGGGGTCGGGACAGGGGGCGTCCGGGGAGCTGTTTTTT